The 12 T cell receptor beta chains below all came from one sample that was sequenced in a study of spatial heterogeneity in lung cancer. The time point is: sample taken at primary tumor resection. One entry per CDR3 protein results from TCRdb running MiXCR on the 5' RACE reads. The sample yields about 6,000 distinct CDR3 sequences, around 19% seen once. The specimen comprised normal lung tissue next to the tumor, sampled at surgery. These receptors all stem from a male donor with early-stage non-small cell lung cancer.

The genes are TRBV4-3 and TRBJ2-1; 9 bases line up with TRBD1. The CDR3 has 16 residues. The J segment lost 4 bases and the V segment lost 2 bases, leaving 6 bases of the junction unmatched. CDR1 is LGHNA, CDR2 YSLEER, per germline. CDR3 bases: TGCGCCAGCAGCCAATTCCGGGACAGGGCTTACAATGAGCAGTTCTTC. It specifies CASSQFRDRAYNEQFF.

The CDR3 protein is CAWSEVYGYTF. The CDR3, as DNA: TGTGCCTGGAGTGAAGTCTATGGCTACACCTTC. J is TRBJ1-2 and V is TRBV30; D remains unclear. Trimming removed 1 base at V and 4 bases at J, with 4 bases between. This CDR3 has 11 residues. The germline CDR1 and CDR2 sequences are GTSNPN and SVGIG (reference sequence).

This clonotype is classed as medium-sized. J is TRBJ1-2 and V is TRBV29-1; 12 nucleotides line up with TRBD1. CDR1 is SQVTM and CDR2 is ANQGSEA in the germline V gene. This CDR3 is built from 14 residues. Unmatched junction bases numbered 8, after V lost 6 bases and J lost 6 bases. This chain's CDR3 is CSVLGQGARDGYTF. CDR3 nucleotide sequence: TGCAGCGTCCTGGGACAGGGGGCGCGGGATGGCTACACCTTC.

This clonotype was detected a few times. The chain employs TRBV6-6 and TRBJ1-5; 8 nucleotides agree with TRBD1. Trimming removed 6 bases from V and 12 bases from J; junction bases left unmatched: 13. The length of the CDR3 is 14 residues. The germline V gene encodes CDR1 MNHNY and CDR2 SVGAGI (reference sequence). CDR3 sequence (DNA): TGTGCCAGCAGCACCGGGACAGGCCATCAGATCCAGCATTTT. Translated, it gives CASSTGTGHQIQHF.

The V and J genes are TRBV20-1 and TRBJ1-1, with no clear D. Germline values: CDR1 DFQATT, CDR2 SNEGSKA (reference sequence). This CDR3 comprises 13 residues. With 3 bases removed from V and 0 bases from J, the gap between germline ends came to 8 bases. The DNA of the CDR3 is TGCAGTGCTAGCCGGTGGGTGAACACTGAAGCTTTCTTT. This gives the protein CSASRWVNTEAFF.

The chain employs TRBV30 and TRBJ2-4, with a possible D match to TRBD2 (6 bases). With 7 bases removed from V and 7 bases from J, the gap between germline ends came to 17 bases. Germline V gene lookup returns CDR1 GTSNPN and CDR2 SVGIG (reference sequence). This CDR3 contains 13 residues. The CDR3: CASEVRAGNIQYF. DNA of the CDR3: TGTGCCTCCGAGGTCCGGGCGGGGAACATTCAGTACTTC.

This clonotype rates as medium-sized (0.01 to 0.1%). The chain uses TRBV24-1 and TRBJ2-5, with D uncertain. Trimming removed 1 base from V and 4 bases from J, with 12 bases in between. From germline, CDR1 is KGHDR and CDR2 SFDVKD. The CDR3 runs 15 residues. The CDR3 nucleotides are TGTGCCACCAGTGATTTAGGCCCCAGCGCAGAGACCCAGTACTTC. This encodes CATSDLGPSAETQYF.

This clonotype is large by share. V gene TRBV20-1 combines with J gene TRBJ2-4, with D tentatively TRBD1 (6 bases). This CDR3 has 17 residues. The V end lost 5 bases, the J end lost 0 bases, and 20 bases lay between the germline ends. Germline V gene sequence: CDR1 DFQATT, CDR2 SNEGSKA (reference sequence). The CDR3 DNA is TGCAGTGCTCTCCCCCGGGTCGGACAGCTAGCCAAAAACATTCAGTACTTC. This codes for CSALPRVGQLAKNIQYF.

This clonotype was found a few times. The chain couples TRBV20-1 to TRBJ1-5; D is undetermined. V was trimmed by 3 bases and J by 1 base, leaving 10 bases between them. This CDR3 comprises 14 residues. Germline V gene data show CDR1 as DFQATT and CDR2 as SNEGSKA (reference sequence). The CDR3 sequence is CSARGGPSNQPQHF. The DNA for the CDR3 is TGCAGTGCTAGGGGAGGGCCCAGCAATCAGCCCCAGCATTTT.

The V call is TRBV4-3, the J call TRBJ2-1; TRBD2 agrees at 8 bases. CDR1 is LGHNA, CDR2 YSLEER, per germline. V shed 0 bases, J shed 6 bases, and the junction held 4 bases outside the gene matches. The CDR3 is 15 amino acids. The CDR3 here is CASSQDSGGFNEQFF. CDR3 in DNA: TGCGCCAGCAGCCAAGACTCGGGAGGGTTCAATGAGCAGTTCTTC.

This clonotype is medium-sized in the sample. J is TRBJ2-3 and V is TRBV7-2; D tentatively fits TRBD1 or TRBD2 (5 bases each). In germline, CDR1 is SGHTA, CDR2 FQGNSA. V lost 2 bases to trimming and J lost 3 bases, with 15 bases between them. This CDR3 is 16 amino acids long. The CDR3 region is CASSLNTGPPTDTQYF. The CDR3 DNA follows: TGTGCCAGCAGCTTAAATACGGGGCCGCCGACAGATACGCAGTATTTT.

There are a few counts of this clonotype. The chain joins TRBV2 to TRBJ2-7; 8 positions match TRBD2. CDR1 is SNHLY and CDR2 is FYNNEI in the germline V gene. CDR3 length: 15 amino acids. The junction had 6 bases not matched to a gene; V was cut back by 4 bases and J by 1 base. The CDR3 bases are TGTGCCAGCAGTGCCGGTCGACTAGCGTCCTACGAGCAGTACTTC. Its translation: CASSAGRLASYEQYF.